This entry lists 10 T cell receptor beta chains sequenced from one sample in a study of T cell responses to AZD1222 COVID-19 vaccine. Profiling relied on immunoSEQ multiplex PCR, and the TCRdb table lists in-frame clones only, not all of them. Among some 96,000 clones listed, under 90% were seen once. The sample was peripheral blood, taken on day 0 of AZD1222 vaccination. The receptors originated from an adult in good health.

The chain employs TRBV11-3 and TRBJ1-6; a weak D match, TRBD1 (6 bases). The germline V gene encodes CDR1 SGHNT and CDR2 YENEEA. CDR3 length: 21 amino acids. Trimming took 0 bases from V and 7 from J, leaving 28 bases between them. CDR3 loop: CASSLDYIGQHPRGGNSPLHF. The CDR3 nucleotides are TGTGCCAGCAGCTTAGATTATATCGGGCAGCACCCCAGGGGAGGAAATTCACCCCTCCACTTT.

The chain couples TRBV29-1 to TRBJ2-1; 9 nucleotides align to TRBD1. The CDR3 loop spans 13 amino acids. From germline, CDR1 is SQVTM and CDR2 ANQGSEA. V was clipped by 5 bases and J by 7 bases; unmatched bases: 6. CDR3 sequence (DNA): TGCAGCGTTAGTGGACAGGGGATGAATGAGCAGTTCTTC. Amino acids: CSVSGQGMNEQFF.

This clone was detected only once. This chain links TRBV30 with TRBJ1-2; the match to TRBD1 covers 11 bases. V trimming: 5 bases; J trimming: 8 bases; junction bases outside the gene matches: 7. Germline V lookup: CDR1 GTSNPN, CDR2 SVGIG (reference sequence). This CDR3 comprises 13 residues. CDR3 residues: CAWGQGAGWGYTF. The DNA of the CDR3 is TGTGCCTGGGGACAGGGGGCCGGATGGGGCTACACCTTC.

This clone was picked up a small number of times. The gene calls are TRBV7-8 and TRBJ2-7; the match to TRBD2 covers 9 bases. The CDR3 runs to 18 residues. Unmatched junction bases numbered 10, after V lost 0 bases and J lost 1 base. Germline lookup yields CDR1 SGHVS and CDR2 FQNEAQ. CDR3 sequence: CASSLAVASGAFSYEQYF. CDR3 nucleotide sequence: TGTGCCAGCAGCTTAGCGGTTGCTAGCGGGGCTTTTTCCTACGAGCAGTACTTC.

V gene TRBV6-5 combines with J gene TRBJ2-3; 10 positions match TRBD2. The CDR3 is made up of 13 amino acids. Germline V lookup: CDR1 MNHEY, CDR2 SVGAGI. The J segment lost 2 bases and the V segment lost 11 bases, leaving 4 bases of the junction unmatched. The CDR3 nucleotides read TGTGCCGGTGGGACTAGCGACACAGATACGCAGTATTTT. Translating gives CAGGTSDTDTQYF.

This clone came up a few times. The CDR3 DNA follows: TGTGCCAGCATCAGCCCGTGGGTCGGTGCCGATGAGCAGTTCTTC. Translating it yields CASISPWVGADEQFF. This chain uses TRBV6-5 with TRBJ2-1, with no clear D. Germline V gives CDR1 MNHEY, CDR2 SVGAGI. Trimming cost V 7 bases and J 8 bases, with 21 bases left between them. The CDR3 extends over 15 amino acids.

The CDR3 sequence is CASSEASGSMDEQFF. The CDR3 bases are TGTGCCAGCAGTGAAGCTAGCGGGAGTATGGATGAGCAGTTCTTC. The chain recombines TRBV6-1 with TRBJ2-1; 9 nucleotides line up with TRBD2. V trimming: 0 bases; J trimming: 8 bases; junction bases outside the gene matches: 5. There are 15 residues in the CDR3. Germline CDR1 MNHNS, CDR2 SASEGT.

The chain recombines TRBV5-6 with TRBJ2-5, with 7 positions matching TRBD2. Germline CDR1 SGHDT, CDR2 YYEEEE. This CDR3 has 15 amino acids. V lost 2 bases to trimming and J lost 1 base; unmatched junction nucleotides: 5. The CDR3 loop is CASSFQKRGQETQYF. The DNA for the CDR3 is TGTGCCAGCAGCTTCCAAAAGCGGGGCCAAGAGACCCAGTACTTC.

The V call is TRBV7-9, the J call TRBJ2-2; D remains unclear. The CDR3 length is 16 residues. V lost 5 bases to trimming and J lost 0 bases, with 13 bases between them. Germline CDR1 and CDR2: SEHNR and FQNEAQ (reference sequence). CDR3 region: CASSPPGAPNTGELFF. The CDR3 coding sequence is TGTGCCAGCAGCCCCCCGGGCGCCCCGAACACCGGGGAGCTGTTTTTT.

This clone came up a few times. The chain carries TRBV6-6 and TRBJ2-3, with D unclear. Trimming took 0 bases from V and 4 from J, leaving 8 bases between them. Germline V gene lookup returns CDR1 MNHNY and CDR2 SVGAGI (reference sequence). This CDR3 is built from 14 residues. CDR3 sequence: CASSYSSFADTQYF. The CDR3 DNA follows: TGTGCCAGCAGTTACTCCAGTTTCGCAGATACGCAGTATTTT.